This T cell receptor beta chain was retrieved from a study of blood T cell repertoires in COVID-19. Study-level background: The United States, Italy and Spain supplied acute and convalescent COVID-19 samples. In each case, the material was cDNA or gDNA derived from T cells, B-cell-depleted T cells, or PBMCs.

In the original workflow: Estimated nucleated cell counts came from reference gene primer amplification. The method was immunoSEQ multiplex PCR; TCRdb's version includes in-frame clones alone and lacks a portion of them. V, J and clone size are taken as reported in that table, and D and trimming were inferred from the DNA itself. The profile shows around 30,000 clones, roughly 87% of them singletons. The specimen was peripheral blood. This receptor was identified in a man aged 55 to 70 with active COVID-19.

The DNA for the CDR3 is TGTGCCAGCAGCCCAACGCTCGGGACAGTCGGTGGCTACACCTTC. Its protein product is CASSPTLGTVGGYTF. This chain uses TRBV4-2 with TRBJ1-2, with 7 bases matching TRBD1. This CDR3 region has 15 residues. V shed 4 bases and J 7 bases; nucleotides not matched to a gene: 12. Germline V CDR1 and CDR2: LGHNA, YNFKEQ.